A single sample is the source of the 10 T cell receptor beta chains below, sequenced in a study of Ad26.COV2.S vaccination and SARS-CoV-2 variants. Stated treatment: 15 to 20 received Ad26.COV2.S at low or high dose, single or two shots; about 5 received placebo; per-sample allocation not given. Sampling happened 63 days after the first vaccine or placebo injection. Generated by immunoSEQ multiplex PCR, the TCRdb table keeps only in-frame clones and is missing some. The table lists roughly 460,000 clones, 89% of them singletons, with 1.7% in the top ten. The source material was peripheral blood, sampled in a trial of Ad26.COV2.S vaccine versus placebo. Receptors originate from a person between 18 and 60 years old who received the Ad26.COV2.S COVID-19 vaccine or a placebo.

This clone came up once. The CDR3 here is CASSRQGYTGELFF. The CDR3 nucleotides are TGTGCCAGCTCCCGTCAGGGGTACACCGGGGAGCTGTTTTTT. The chain employs TRBV18 and TRBJ2-2; tentative D call: TRBD1 (6 bases). The CDR3 runs to 14 residues. Trimming took off 6 bases at V and 3 bases at J, with 11 bases between the two ends. CDR1 and CDR2 (germline): KGHSH, LQKENI.

J is TRBJ2-3 and V is TRBV7-9; 10 nucleotides align to TRBD2. The V gene's germline CDR1 is SEHNR and CDR2 FQNEAQ (reference sequence). This CDR3 comprises 18 residues. With V trimmed by 1 base and J by 4 bases, 11 bases remained unmatched. CDR3 residues: CASSLDRGLAIPPDTQYF. The CDR3 DNA follows: TGTGCCAGCAGCTTAGACCGGGGACTAGCGATCCCCCCAGATACGCAGTATTTT.

This clone has a single count. The gene calls are TRBV6-5 and TRBJ1-1, with 7 nucleotides matching TRBD1. The V gene's germline CDR1 is MNHEY and CDR2 SVGAGI. V gave up 9 bases and J gave up 3 bases; unmatched junction bases: 7. The CDR3 contains 13 residues. The CDR3 region has the DNA TGTGCCAGTATGGACAGGACTTACACTGAAGCTTTCTTT. Translation: CASMDRTYTEAFF.

This clone was recorded once. J is TRBJ2-1 and V is TRBV19, with no clear D. CDR1 is LNHDA and CDR2 is SQIVND in the germline V gene (reference sequence). The CDR3 extends over 13 amino acids. The germline V and J ends were trimmed by 5 bases and 3 bases, with 8 bases remaining between them. The CDR3 nucleotides read TGTGCCAGTAGTCCGACCCGCTACAATGAGCAGTTCTTC. The encoded protein is CASSPTRYNEQFF. The full variable domain, completed using reference TRBV19 and TRBJ2-1, is DGGITQSPKYLFRKEGQNVTLSCEQNLNHDAMYWYRQDPGQGLRLIYYSQIVNDFQKGDIAEGYSVSREKKESFPLTVTSAQKNPTAFYLCASSPTRYNEQFFGPGTRLTVL.

The CDR3 DNA sequence: TGTGCCAGCAGTTACGACAGCTACGAGCAGTACTTC. It yields the protein CASSYDSYEQYF. The V call is TRBV6-5, the J call TRBJ2-7; possibly TRBD1 for D (5 bases). This CDR3 has 12 amino acids. Trimming removed 2 bases from V and 3 bases from J, with 5 bases in between. Germline V gene lookup returns CDR1 MNHEY and CDR2 SVGAGI.

The CDR3 DNA sequence: TGTGCCAGCAGCTTAGGAGAGAACTACGAGCAGTACTTC. Protein product: CASSLGENYEQYF. The genes are TRBV11-3 and TRBJ2-7; no clear D. Germline V lookup: CDR1 SGHNT, CDR2 YENEEA. Trimming shortened V by 1 base and J by 3 bases, and 7 bases separated the two germline ends. There are 13 residues in the CDR3.

The chain has TRBV27 and TRBJ2-3, with TRBD1 matching 7 bases. The CDR3 extends over 14 amino acids. Germline values: CDR1 MNHEY, CDR2 SMNVEV (reference sequence). Trimming cost V 6 bases and J 5 bases; bases outside gene matches: 8. DNA for the CDR3: TGTGCCAGCAGACAGGGGCGCTCGGTAGATACGCAGTATTTT. This sequence encodes CASRQGRSVDTQYF.

This clone was seen a single time. This chain connects TRBV19 to TRBJ2-5, with D possibly TRBD1 on 6 matching bases. The V gene lost 5 bases and the J gene lost 1 base, with 14 bases spanning the gap. CDR1 is LNHDA and CDR2 is SQIVND in the germline V gene (reference sequence). The CDR3 runs to 15 residues. The CDR3 nucleotides read TGTGCCAGTAGTCCACAGGGATGGGGCCAAGAGACCCAGTACTTC. Protein sequence: CASSPQGWGQETQYF.

The chain carries TRBV4-3 and TRBJ2-3; 10 bases map to TRBD1. J lost 3 bases, V lost 1 base, and 1 base had no gene match. Germline V gene lookup returns CDR1 LGHNA and CDR2 YSLEER. This CDR3 is built from 15 residues. The CDR3 sequence: CASSQGQGATDTQYF. As DNA, the CDR3 is TGCGCCAGCAGCCAAGGACAGGGGGCAACAGATACGCAGTATTTT.

The chain employs TRBV7-8 and TRBJ2-7, with 9 bases identical to TRBD2. CDR1 is SGHVS, CDR2 FQNEAQ, per germline. V lost 0 bases to trimming and J lost 8 bases; unmatched junction nucleotides: 17. The CDR3 has 18 residues. The CDR3 nucleotides are TGTGCCAGCAGCTTAGCGCTATGGCGGGAGGGCTCCCAAAGTCAGCAGTACTTC. It encodes CASSLALWREGSQSQQYF.